These 16 T cell receptor beta chains were sequenced from one sample in a study of radiation and T cells in renal cell carcinoma. Data came from immunoSEQ multiplex PCR; TCRdb stores just in-frame clones and leaves some out. Among 70,000 to 100,000 clones, under 90% were seen once, and the ten largest hold 6% to 7%. Stated time point: baseline pretreatment blood. The treatment: 15 Gy SBRT to primary tumor, nephrectomy 4 weeks later. The sequencing used blood, collected from a patient whose treatment included radiotherapy and nephrectomy. The receptors come from a man aged 55 to 69 with renal cell carcinoma.

This clone was found a few times. The genes are TRBV12-5 and TRBJ2-7; TRBD2 matches at 10 bases. The CDR3 contains 15 residues. V lost 5 bases to trimming and J lost 2 bases; unmatched junction nucleotides: 6. The germline gives CDR1 LGHNT, CDR2 FRNRAP. CDR3 sequence reads: CASGPWTSGPYEQYF. The CDR3 DNA follows: TGTGCTAGTGGTCCCTGGACTAGCGGCCCCTACGAGCAGTACTTC.

This chain connects TRBV28 to TRBJ2-7, with TRBD1 matching over 11 bases. V lost 6 bases to trimming and J lost 6 bases; unmatched junction nucleotides: 10. Germline lookup yields CDR1 MDHEN and CDR2 SYDVKM. The CDR3 spans 15 residues. CDR3 protein: CASREPGTGGREQYF. Written as DNA, the CDR3 is TGTGCCAGCAGAGAACCCGGGACAGGGGGTCGCGAGCAGTACTTC.

The chain recombines TRBV7-3 with TRBJ1-2; the D gene is possibly TRBD1 (6 bases). The CDR3 runs to 16 residues. Trimming removed 5 bases at V and 2 bases at J, with 18 bases between. Per the germline V gene, CDR1 is SGHTA and CDR2 is FQGTGA. CDR3 sequence: CASSPKTGTQNYGYTF. CDR3 DNA sequence: TGTGCCAGCAGCCCGAAGACCGGGACACAGAACTATGGCTACACCTTC.

V and J are TRBV11-3 and TRBJ2-2; 13 nucleotides agree with TRBD2. Germline CDR1 SGHNT, CDR2 YENEEA. The CDR3 has 18 residues. The V and J ends lost 5 bases and 2 bases, in that order; junction bases with no gene match: 8. The CDR3, as DNA: TGTGCCAGCAGCCCTCCGGGACTAGCGGGACCCAACACCGGGGAGCTGTTTTTT. Translating gives CASSPPGLAGPNTGELFF.

The chain employs TRBV21-1 and TRBJ2-7. TRBV21-1 is assigned pseudogene status. The CDR3 is made up of 13 amino acids. The CDR3, as DNA: TGTGCCAGCAGCCAAAATTCAGAGTGGGAGCAGTACTTC. It is translated as CASSQNSEWEQYF.

The chain has TRBV5-1 and TRBJ2-5; unclear D gene. This CDR3 is 15 amino acids long. CDR1 SGHRS and CDR2 YFSETQ come from the germline V gene. V lost 0 bases, J lost 0 bases, and 9 bases lay in between. The CDR3 loop is CASSLGLSYQETQYF. CDR3 nucleotide sequence: TGCGCCAGCAGCTTGGGTCTATCTTACCAAGAGACCCAGTACTTC.

V usage is TRBV18 and J usage is TRBJ2-7; perhaps TRBD1 as D (6 bases). Per the germline V gene, CDR1 is KGHSH and CDR2 is LQKENI. The V end lost 6 bases, the J end lost 2 bases, and 20 bases lay between the germline ends. CDR3 length: 16 residues. The CDR3 protein is CASSPSWQGGAYEQYF. The DNA for the CDR3 is TGTGCCAGCTCGCCATCGTGGCAAGGGGGAGCCTACGAGCAGTACTTC.

The gene calls are TRBV6-6 and TRBJ1-5; no firm D call. Trimming removed 8 bases from V and 4 bases from J, with 12 bases in between. Looked up from germline, CDR1 is MNHNY and CDR2 is SVGAGI (reference sequence). This CDR3 is built from 13 residues. CDR3 DNA: TGTGCCAGCGCGTTATCGGGTAATCAGCCCCAGCATTTT. It specifies CASALSGNQPQHF.

This rearrangement joins TRBV14 to TRBJ2-1; TRBD1 might be the D (5 bases). V shed 5 bases and J shed 5 bases, with 16 bases lying between them. The length of the CDR3 is 15 residues. Germline V gene data show CDR1 as SGHDN and CDR2 as FVKESK. CDR3 amino acids: CASSLQALRNNEQFF. The CDR3 DNA reads TGTGCCAGCAGCTTACAGGCGCTGAGGAACAATGAGCAGTTCTTC.

This sequence joins TRBV7-8 and TRBJ2-5; D may be TRBD2 (6 bases). This CDR3 is 13 amino acids long. Trimming pared 2 bases from V and 10 bases from J, leaving 14 bases between. CDR1 SGHVS and CDR2 FQNEAQ come from the germline V gene. The CDR3 DNA is TGTGCCAGCAGCTTACCGACCCTGGGGGGCCAGTACTTC. It is translated as CASSLPTLGGQYF.

In its sample, this clone was seen a few times. The chain employs TRBV5-1 and TRBJ2-1; 9 bases align to TRBD1. The germline CDR1 and CDR2 sequences are SGHRS and YFSETQ. With 0 bases clipped from V and 8 bases from J, the junction kept 9 bases outside the gene matches. The CDR3 spans 16 residues. CDR3 nucleotides: TGCGCCAGCAGCTTGGTCGGGACAGGGTCCTTCTATGAGCAGTTCTTC. Encoded protein: CASSLVGTGSFYEQFF.

A remark on this clone: This may arise from a read error, as a much more abundant clone is one base away. The chain employs TRBV4-2 and TRBJ1-4; weak D call: TRBD1 (5 bases). The CDR3 is 20 residues long. Germline CDR1 is LGHNA and CDR2 is YNFKEQ. CDR3 amino acids: CVSSQDRGGLGPETNEKLFF. The CDR3 DNA reads TGTGTCAGCAGCCAAGACCGGGGGGGACTTGGACCGGAAACTAATGAAAAACTGTTTTTT.

V gene TRBV19 combines with J gene TRBJ2-2; tentative D call: TRBD1 (6 bases). The V and J ends lost 7 bases and 4 bases respectively, with 13 bases between them. Germline V gene data show CDR1 as LNHDA and CDR2 as SQIVND (reference sequence). The CDR3 runs to 14 residues. This CDR3 reads CASKQTGGTGELFF. CDR3 bases: TGTGCCAGTAAACAGACAGGAGGCACCGGGGAGCTGTTTTTT.

This rearrangement joins TRBV29-1 to TRBJ2-2; 9 positions match TRBD1. Per germline, CDR1 SQVTM and CDR2 ANQGSEA. Trimming cost V 7 bases and J 4 bases; bases outside gene matches: 10. The CDR3 totals 15 residues. As DNA, the CDR3 is TGCAGCGCTAGGGGGGACAGGGCGGTCACCGGGGAGCTGTTTTTT. This codes for CSARGDRAVTGELFF.

This clone turned up a few times. The genes are TRBV11-2 and TRBJ1-1; 8 bases fit TRBD1. V gave up 5 bases and J gave up 7 bases; unmatched junction bases: 6. There are 13 residues in the CDR3. Germline loops: CDR1 SGHAT, CDR2 FQNNGV. This chain's CDR3 is CASSRQGTGEAFF. In DNA form, the CDR3 reads TGTGCCAGCAGCCGACAGGGGACGGGTGAAGCTTTCTTT.

V usage is TRBV19 and J usage is TRBJ2-2; the match to TRBD1 covers 9 bases. Trimming at V came to 6 bases and at J to 6 bases, leaving 5 bases not matched to a gene. The V gene's germline CDR1 is LNHDA and CDR2 SQIVND (reference sequence). There are 14 residues in the CDR3. CDR3 sequence: CASRLTGGPGELFF. The CDR3 bases are TGTGCCAGTAGGCTTACAGGGGGCCCCGGGGAGCTGTTTTTT. The full variable domain, its missing parts supplied by reference TRBV19 and TRBJ2-2, is DGGITQSPKYLFRKEGQNVTLSCEQNLNHDAMYWYRQDPGQGLRLIYYSQIVNDFQKGDIAEGYSVSREKKESFPLTVTSAQKNPTAFYLCASRLTGGPGELFFGEGSRLTVL.